Following are 9 T cell receptor beta chains from one sample sequenced in a study of cytomegalovirus exposure and HLA in healthy donors. A multiplex PCR was run with 60 Vbeta primers and 13 Jbeta primers. Using immunoSEQ multiplex PCR, the repertoire was profiled, and TCRdb retains in-frame clones only, with some absent. There are under 70,000 clones in the sample; 55% to 75% occur only once, and around a third lies in the top ten. The sequencing input was PBMCs. The receptor source for this set is a man aged 40-49 years in good health and CMV-seropositive.

CDR3 bases: TGCAGCGTCCGGGACACAGCCTACGAGCAGTACTTC. Translating gives CSVRDTAYEQYF. This chain links TRBV29-1 with TRBJ2-7; maybe TRBD1 (6 bases). This CDR3 spans 12 amino acids. CDR1 is SQVTM and CDR2 is ANQGSEA in the germline V gene. With 6 bases removed from V and 2 bases from J, the gap between germline ends came to 11 bases.

V and J are TRBV19 and TRBJ1-5, with D uncertain. This CDR3 is built from 12 residues. The germline V and J ends were trimmed by 6 bases and 7 bases, with 10 bases remaining between them. In germline, CDR1 is LNHDA, CDR2 SQIVND (reference sequence). The CDR3 sequence: CASREGGQPQHF. CDR3 nucleotides: TGTGCCAGTAGAGAAGGAGGACAGCCCCAGCATTTT.

This chain connects TRBV29-1 to TRBJ2-1; no clear D. The germline CDR1 and CDR2 sequences are SQVTM and ANQGSEA. The CDR3 covers 11 residues. V lost 4 bases, J lost 8 bases, and 9 bases lay in between. CDR3 protein: CSVARSDEQFF. CDR3 sequence (DNA): TGCAGCGTTGCTCGAAGCGATGAGCAGTTCTTC.

This clone was found a few times. This chain joins TRBV6-9 and TRBJ1-5, with unresolved D. The CDR3 extends over 13 amino acids. Germline CDR1 reads MNHGY; CDR2 reads SVAAGI. Trimming stripped 2 bases from V and 10 bases from J, with 12 bases between. CDR3 sequence reads: CASSYERVRPQHF. The DNA for the CDR3 is TGTGCCAGCAGTTATGAGAGGGTGAGACCCCAGCATTTT.

As DNA, the CDR3 is TGCGCCAGCAGCCCCGGACAGGACTACGAGCAGTACTTC. Amino acids: CASSPGQDYEQYF. This chain links TRBV4-3 with TRBJ2-7; 7 bases match TRBD1. V dropped 4 bases and J dropped 3; count of bases not matched to a gene: 3. CDR3 length: 13 amino acids. The germline V gene has CDR1 LGHNA and CDR2 YSLEER.

This sequence joins TRBV5-4 and TRBJ1-1; D gene ambiguous. The V and J ends lost 4 bases and 1 base respectively, with 17 bases between them. The CDR3 length is 16 residues. CDR1 is SGHNT and CDR2 is YYREEE in the germline V gene (reference sequence). In DNA form, the CDR3 reads TGTGCCAGCAGCCCTGGAGGGAAAGAATGGAACACTGAAGCTTTCTTT. It translates to CASSPGGKEWNTEAFF.

The gene calls are TRBV6-5 and TRBJ1-2; D is unresolved. CDR1 and CDR2 (germline): MNHEY, SVGAGI. The CDR3 is 13 residues long. V lost 0 bases and J 7 bases, leaving 9 bases between the germline ends. In DNA, the CDR3 is TGTGCCAGCAGTTACTCCTCGGGAGGTGGCTACACCTTC. It is translated as CASSYSSGGGYTF.

The chain is built from TRBV6-6 and TRBJ1-5, with 8 bases identical to TRBD1. CDR1 and CDR2 (germline): MNHNY, SVGAGI (reference sequence). The CDR3 is made up of 13 amino acids. Germline trimming cut 6 bases from V and 6 bases from J; bases unmatched to any gene: 4. CDR3 residues: CASSQDRAQPQHF. As DNA, the CDR3 is TGTGCCAGCAGCCAGGACAGGGCTCAGCCCCAGCATTTT.

This chain links TRBV7-2 with TRBJ1-3, with D maybe TRBD1 (5 bases). This CDR3 comprises 16 residues. The germline gives CDR1 SGHTA, CDR2 FQGNSA. V lost 5 bases to trimming and J lost 0 bases, with 14 bases between them. The CDR3, as DNA: TGTGCCAGCAGCCTTGGACAAGTCAACTCTGGAAACACCATATATTTT. This gives the protein CASSLGQVNSGNTIYF.